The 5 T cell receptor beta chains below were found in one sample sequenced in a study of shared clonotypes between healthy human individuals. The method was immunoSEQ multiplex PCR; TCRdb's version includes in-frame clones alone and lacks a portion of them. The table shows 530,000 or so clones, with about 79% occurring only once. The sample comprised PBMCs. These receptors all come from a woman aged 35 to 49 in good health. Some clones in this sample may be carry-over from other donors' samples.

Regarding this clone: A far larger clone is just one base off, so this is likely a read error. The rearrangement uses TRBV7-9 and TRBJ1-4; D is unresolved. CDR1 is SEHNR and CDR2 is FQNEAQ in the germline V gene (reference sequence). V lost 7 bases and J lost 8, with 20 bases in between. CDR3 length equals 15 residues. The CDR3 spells CASTPGLTRPEKLFF. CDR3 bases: TGTGCCAGCACCCCGGGGTTGACAAGGCCCGAAAAACTGTTTTTT.

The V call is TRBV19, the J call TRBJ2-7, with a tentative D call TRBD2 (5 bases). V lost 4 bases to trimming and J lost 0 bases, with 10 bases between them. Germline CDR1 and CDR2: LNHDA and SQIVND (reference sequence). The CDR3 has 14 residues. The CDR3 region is CASSNRGSSYEQYF. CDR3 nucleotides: TGTGCCAGTAGTAATCGGGGAAGCTCCTACGAGCAGTACTTC. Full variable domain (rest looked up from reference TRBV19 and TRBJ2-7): DGGITQSPKYLFRKEGQNVTLSCEQNLNHDAMYWYRQDPGQGLRLIYYSQIVNDFQKGDIAEGYSVSREKKESFPLTVTSAQKNPTAFYLCASSNRGSSYEQYFGPGTRLTVT.

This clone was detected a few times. This CDR3 reads CASSFISIGPTEAFF. The CDR3 bases are TGTGCCAGCAGCTTCATTTCAATCGGACCCACTGAAGCTTTCTTT. The chain links TRBV5-6 to TRBJ1-1; D gene uncertain. This CDR3 is built from 15 residues. CDR1 and CDR2 from the germline V gene are SGHDT and YYEEEE. The germline V and J ends were trimmed by 2 bases and 4 bases, with 15 bases remaining between them.

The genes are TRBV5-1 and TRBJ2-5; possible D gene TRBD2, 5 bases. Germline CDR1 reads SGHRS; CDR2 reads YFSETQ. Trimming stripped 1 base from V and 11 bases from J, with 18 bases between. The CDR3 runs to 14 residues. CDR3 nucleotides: TGCGCCAGCAGCTTGTTTGGGAGTGGTTCGGAGCAGTACTTC. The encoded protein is CASSLFGSGSEQYF.

The CDR3 coding sequence is TGTGCCAGCAGCTTAAGCTGGGTGCAGGGGGCAGATACGCAGTATTTT. Its protein product is CASSLSWVQGADTQYF. The J gene is TRBJ2-3, the V gene TRBV11-1, with 7 bases matching TRBD1. The J segment lost 4 bases and the V segment lost 2 bases, leaving 9 bases of the junction unmatched. Looked up from germline, CDR1 is SGHAT and CDR2 is FQDESV (reference sequence). CDR3 length: 16 residues.